A selection of T cell receptor beta chains follows, all from one sample in a study of control samples from healthy donors and cancer patients. Sequencing used immunoSEQ multiplex PCR; TCRdb keeps in-frame clones, though not all of them. The table lists 100,000 to 150,000 clones, roughly 87% of them singletons. Material for sequencing was blood. Receptors were obtained from a middle-aged man in good health. Both conserved end residues are trimmed from each CDR3.

V gene	J gene	CDR3 protein
TRBV19	TRBJ1-2	ASSIDRAYGYT
TRBV23-1	TRBJ1-1	ASSQPSPSALNTEAF
TRBV6-4	TRBJ2-1	ASSQTAGYPYNEQF
TRBV25-1	TRBJ1-1	ASTGTINTEAF
TRBV7-3	TRBJ1-1	ASSLRVETEAF
TRBV4-3	TRBJ1-2	ASSQNPDRSFYGYT
TRBV9	TRBJ2-2	ASSVGGGAGGELF
TRBV6-5	TRBJ2-3	ASHETGGKSDTQY
TRBV6-1	TRBJ1-2	ASSEGQGLYYGYT
TRBV7-2	TRBJ1-6	ASSLEGTGSYNSPLH
TRBV3-1/TRBV3-2	TRBJ2-6	ASSKEGYGANVLT
TRBV7-9	TRBJ2-1	ASSSYRDFDLNEQF
TRBV7-2	TRBJ2-3	ASSLWASGGADTQY
TRBV6-6	TRBJ1-3	ASSLGGNTIY
TRBV5-1	TRBJ1-2	ASSPAGGDYGYT
TRBV24-1	TRBJ1-4	ATSDSPRQGANEKLF
TRBV7-2	TRBJ2-1	ASSLGPSGTYNEQF
TRBV5-4	TRBJ1-4	ASSPRTGQGEKLF
TRBV6-1	TRBJ1-6	ASSEQGSSYNSPLH
TRBV14	TRBJ1-5	ASSQGSYQPQH
TRBV7-6	TRBJ1-6	ASSLFGAGGSLTYSPLH
TRBV7-8	TRBJ1-1	ASSYPEDRVWVNTEAF
TRBV18	TRBJ2-5	ASSQQTGTQETQY
TRBV7-9	TRBJ2-2	ASSPRDRPHSGELF
TRBV5-1	TRBJ1-4	ASSFGTDNGDEKLF
TRBV9	TRBJ1-2	ASSTDRGSYGYT
TRBV5-5	TRBJ1-6	ASSLGSGAFNSPLH
TRBV5-3	TRBJ1-2	ARSPTPWTGGYANYGYT
TRBV19	TRBJ2-2	ATQGQNTGELF
TRBV7-2	TRBJ1-1	ASSLTGTGNTEAF
TRBV7-2	TRBJ2-3	ASRGGASTDTQY
TRBV25-1	TRBJ1-4	ASSVGGRASEKLF
TRBV6-6	TRBJ2-6	ASSLAGGLGANVLT
TRBV30	TRBJ1-6	AWIVGGAFNSPLH
TRBV4-3	TRBJ2-2	ASSQDGGDGELF
TRBV14	TRBJ1-6	ASSRPLGRVGSSPLH
TRBV20-1	TRBJ2-5	SARADGTQY
TRBV25-1	TRBJ1-4	ASSGTGVTGEKLF
TRBV20-1	TRBJ1-3	SASYGVRDTIY
TRBV7-9	TRBJ2-2	ASSLEFSTGELF
TRBV7-2	TRBJ1-1	ASSLSPLGNTEAF